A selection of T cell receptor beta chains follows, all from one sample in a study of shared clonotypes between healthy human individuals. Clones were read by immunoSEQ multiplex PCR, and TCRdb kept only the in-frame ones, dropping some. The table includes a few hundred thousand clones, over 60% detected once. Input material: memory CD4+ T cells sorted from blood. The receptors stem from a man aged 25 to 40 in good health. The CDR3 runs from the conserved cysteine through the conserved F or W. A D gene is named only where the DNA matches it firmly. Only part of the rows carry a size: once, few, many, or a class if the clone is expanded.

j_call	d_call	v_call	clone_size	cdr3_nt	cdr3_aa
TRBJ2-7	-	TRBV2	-	TGTGCCAGCAGCGTATCTACAGGGATCTCCTACGAGCAGTACTTC	CASSVSTGISYEQYF
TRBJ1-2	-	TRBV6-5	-	TGTGCCAGCAGTTACTCCCAGGGCCTAAGTGATGGCTACACCTTC	CASSYSQGLSDGYTF
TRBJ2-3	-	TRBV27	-	TGTGCCAGCAGTTTAGGAGGAGATACGCAGTATTTT	CASSLGGDTQYF
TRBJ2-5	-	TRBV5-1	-	TGCGCCAGCAACCCAAATACGGGTGGGACCCAGTACTTC	CASNPNTGGTQYF
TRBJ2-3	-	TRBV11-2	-	TGTGCCAGCAGCCGCCGCCTAGATGGGACTGATACGCAGTATTTT	CASSRRLDGTDTQYF
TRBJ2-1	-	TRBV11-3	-	TGTGCCAGCAGCAGGGGGAGAAGCTCCTACAATGAGCAGTTCTTC	CASSRGRSSYNEQFF
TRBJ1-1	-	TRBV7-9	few	TGTGCCAGCAGGTCCAGGACAGACAGATCTGAAGCTTTCTTT	CASRSRTDRSEAFF
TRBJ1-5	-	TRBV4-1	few	TGCGCCAGCAGCCAAGATTTCAACTTCAATCAGCCCCAGCATTTT	CASSQDFNFNQPQHF
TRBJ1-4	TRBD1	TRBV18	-	TGTGCCAGCTCACCGGGACAGGGGACCGAAAAACTGTTTTTT	CASSPGQGTEKLFF
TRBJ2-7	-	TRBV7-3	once	TGTGCCAGCAGCTTAATACCCAACTACGAGCAGTACTTC	CASSLIPNYEQYF
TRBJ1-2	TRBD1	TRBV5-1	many	TGCGCCAGCAGCTCGGGGACAGGGAGTTATTCTAACTATGGCTACACCTTC	CASSSGTGSYSNYGYTF
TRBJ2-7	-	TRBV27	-	TGTGCCAGCAGGAAACGGGGCCGCTACGAGCAGTACTTC	CASRKRGRYEQYF
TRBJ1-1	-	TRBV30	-	TGTGCCTGGAGTGTACGCCCAGGCGCTGAAGCTTTCTTT	CAWSVRPGAEAFF
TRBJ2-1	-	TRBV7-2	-	TGTGCCAGCAGCCCCGGGGGCACATCCTACAATGAGCAGTTCTTC	CASSPGGTSYNEQFF
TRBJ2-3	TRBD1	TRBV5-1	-	TGCGCCAGCAGCTTGTTAGGGACAGGGGTCACAGATACGCAGTATTTT	CASSLLGTGVTDTQYF
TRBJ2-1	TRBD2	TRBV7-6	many	TGTGCCAGCAGCTTAGTCGCTAGCGGGAGTGGGGAGCAGTTCTTC	CASSLVASGSGEQFF
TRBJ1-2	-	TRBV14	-	TGTGCCAGCAGCCAAGATTCGGTCTATGGCTACACCTTC	CASSQDSVYGYTF
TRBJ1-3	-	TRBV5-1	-	TGCGCCAGCAGCTCTGGAAACACCATATATTTT	CASSSGNTIYF